This T cell receptor beta chain was sequenced during a study of Graves' ophthalmopathy and Graves' hyperthyroidism. This CDR3 contains 15 residues. Germline assignment: CDR1 SGHDT and CDR2 YYEEEE. As the template, RNA transcripts were used to amplify TCR beta CDR3 regions. First-round RT-PCR used HTBI primers; second-round multiplex PCR followed. Via MiXCR, TCRdb re-called the multiplex PCR reads, giving one row per CDR3 protein. The sample comprises around 600,000 distinct CDR3 sequences, roughly 41% of which are singletons, and roughly 3% rests with the top ten. The sequence came from an adult man with Graves' ophthalmopathy. This chain uses TRBV5-6 with TRBJ2-5; the match to TRBD2 covers 9 bases. The J call is doubtful: the DNA matches TRBJ2-7 better. Sequencing used peripheral blood. The CDR3 reads CASRVSGSPFYEQYF. In DNA form, the CDR3 reads TGTGCCAGCAGGGTTAGCGGGAGTCCCTTCTACGAGCAGTACTTC.